This entry lists 21 T cell receptor beta chains sequenced from one sample in a study of OX40 agonist ivuxolimab in advanced cancers. Clones were sequenced by immunoSEQ multiplex PCR, and TCRdb holds only the in-frame ones, with some missing. Here the sample spans about 21,000 clones, more than 80% being singletons. Sequencing was performed on CD4+ or CD8+ T cells sorted from blood, taken in a trial of the OX40 agonist ivuxolimab. These TCRs come from an adult with an advanced solid tumor such as melanoma, head and neck, liver or kidney cancer.

The rearrangement links TRBV7-9 to TRBJ2-1, with D unresolved. Per the germline V gene, CDR1 is SEHNR and CDR2 is FQNEAQ (reference sequence). The germline V and J ends were trimmed by 4 bases and 8 bases, with 12 bases remaining between them. The CDR3 contains 13 residues. The DNA for the CDR3 is TGTGCCAGCAGCTCGACGGTCAGCGATGAGCAGTTCTTC. This gives the protein CASSSTVSDEQFF.

This chain uses TRBV21-1 with TRBJ2-1; the table's D call of TRBD2 was not tested on the DNA. TRBV21-1 has pseudogene status. The CDR3 runs to 17 residues. CDR3 sequence: CASRGLAGVVSYNEQFF. The CDR3, as DNA: TGTGCCAGCCGAGGACTAGCGGGAGTTGTATCCTACAATGAGCAGTTCTTC.

The chain uses TRBV7-8 and TRBJ2-5, with TRBD2 matching over 11 bases. TRBJ2-7 matches the DNA end more closely, so the J call is doubtful. The CDR3 has 15 amino acids. Germline V lookup: CDR1 SGHVS, CDR2 FQNEAQ. The CDR3 nucleotides are TGTGCCAGCAGCCCTCTCCTAGCGGGGGGAGGCGAGCAGTACTTC. It is translated as CASSPLLAGGGEQYF.

The rearrangement joins TRBV2 to TRBJ1-5; D gene unclear. With 8 bases removed from V and 0 bases from J, the gap between germline ends came to 14 bases. Germline V gives CDR1 SNHLY, CDR2 FYNNEI. The CDR3 is 15 amino acids. The CDR3 loop reads CASSPTLISNQPQHF. As DNA, the CDR3 is TGTGCCAGCTCTCCGACCCTAATTAGCAATCAGCCCCAGCATTTT.

The chain is built from TRBV27 and TRBJ2-7, with TRBD2 matching over 7 bases. CDR1 MNHEY and CDR2 SMNVEV come from the germline V gene (reference sequence). The V gene end was trimmed by 2 bases and the J gene end by 5 bases; junction bases not matched to a gene: 6. CDR3 size: 14 residues. The CDR3 bases are TGTGCCAGCAGTTTAAGACTAGCCCGTGACGAGCAGTACTTC. Translated, it gives CASSLRLARDEQYF.

This chain uses TRBV4-1 with TRBJ2-2, with D unresolved. This CDR3 has 15 amino acids. In germline, CDR1 is MGHRA, CDR2 YSYEKL. Deletions cut 0 bases from V and 6 bases from J, with 11 bases between. The CDR3 loop reads CASSQDGYFAGELFF. For the CDR3, the DNA is TGCGCCAGCAGCCAAGATGGTTATTTCGCCGGGGAGCTGTTTTTT.

The chain has TRBV2 and TRBJ2-7; 8 bases are a match to TRBD1. CDR3 length: 15 residues. Trimming at V came to 5 bases and at J to 2 bases, leaving 8 bases not matched to a gene. Germline-derived CDR1 and CDR2 are SNHLY and FYNNEI. The CDR3 nucleotides are TGTGCCAGCAGTCTCGGACAGGGTCGTACCTACGAGCAGTACTTC. Residues: CASSLGQGRTYEQYF.

The chain carries TRBV18 and TRBJ1-1; a possible D gene is TRBD1 (5 bases). The CDR3 has 12 residues. The germline V gene has CDR1 KGHSH and CDR2 LQKENI. V was shortened by 5 bases and J by 1 base, with 5 bases between the two germline ends. The CDR3 region is CASSGGNTEAFF. The CDR3 DNA reads TGTGCCAGCTCAGGGGGGAACACTGAAGCTTTCTTT.

This clone was detected a few times. Here the CDR3 reads CASSPNTYGYTEAFF. CDR3 coding DNA: TGTGCCAGCAGCCCTAACACCTATGGGTACACTGAAGCTTTCTTT. The rearrangement links TRBV7-9 to TRBJ1-1; D ambiguous. V gave up 5 bases and J gave up 3 bases, with 16 bases separating them. The CDR3 loop spans 15 amino acids. Germline V gene lookup returns CDR1 SEHNR and CDR2 FQNEAQ (reference sequence).

The sample holds one count of this clone. V is TRBV11-2 and J is TRBJ1-2; no definite D call. The germline CDR1 and CDR2 sequences are SGHAT and FQNNGV. V was shortened by 4 bases and J by 5 bases, with 8 bases between the two germline ends. The CDR3 is 12 residues long. The CDR3 protein is CASSSTDYGYTF. CDR3 sequence (DNA): TGTGCCAGCAGCTCGACGGATTATGGCTACACCTTC.

The V call is TRBV29-1, the J call TRBJ2-1, with 10 bases lining up with TRBD2. The ends lost 1 base at V and 3 bases at J; junction bases unmatched: 3. Germline values: CDR1 SQVTM, CDR2 ANQGSEA. CDR3 length: 15 amino acids. CDR3: CSVEVRTSGYNEQFF. The CDR3 DNA sequence: TGCAGCGTTGAAGTTAGGACTAGCGGCTACAATGAGCAGTTCTTC.

The V call is TRBV10-2, the J call TRBJ2-6; 11 bases line up with TRBD2. The CDR3 runs 15 residues. The J segment lost 3 bases and the V segment lost 6 bases, leaving 1 base of the junction unmatched. Germline V lookup: CDR1 WSHSY, CDR2 SAAADI. The CDR3: CASRLAGGGANVLTF. Written as DNA, the CDR3 is TGCGCCAGCAGGCTAGCGGGGGGTGGGGCCAACGTCCTGACTTTC.

The V and J genes are TRBV27 and TRBJ1-1; D call uncertain. CDR3 length: 13 residues. V lost 4 bases and J 2 bases, leaving 8 bases between the germline ends. Germline CDR1 is MNHEY and CDR2 is SMNVEV (reference sequence). CDR3 coding DNA: TGTGCCAGCAGTTCGTACGGCAACACTGAAGCTTTCTTT. Protein sequence: CASSSYGNTEAFF.

The V gene is TRBV7-2, the J gene TRBJ1-1; D is undetermined. CDR1 SGHTA and CDR2 FQGNSA come from the germline V gene. V was pared by 2 bases and J by 4 bases, with 8 bases between. CDR3 length equals 13 residues. CDR3 in DNA: TGTGCCAGCAGCTTATGGCCCTTCACTGAAGCTTTCTTT. Translating gives CASSLWPFTEAFF.

The V gene is TRBV11-2, the J gene TRBJ2-3; D is uncertain. Trimming removed 2 bases from V and 2 bases from J, with 17 bases in between. CDR1 SGHAT and CDR2 FQNNGV come from the germline V gene. This CDR3 is 17 amino acids long. CDR3 nucleotide sequence: TGTGCCAGCAGCTTAACTTTGTCACCGGCTTTCACAGATACGCAGTATTTT. It codes for CASSLTLSPAFTDTQYF.

This clone occurred a few times. The genes are TRBV5-4 and TRBJ1-3; D unclear. The V and J ends lost 4 bases and 5 bases respectively, with 13 bases between them. The V gene's germline CDR1 is SGHNT and CDR2 YYREEE (reference sequence). This CDR3 comprises 14 residues. CDR3 amino acids: CASSRTEHRNTIYF. For the CDR3, the DNA is TGTGCCAGCAGCCGGACGGAGCATCGAAACACCATATATTTT.

This clone was found a few times. The chain is built from TRBV4-2 and TRBJ2-7; TRBD2 is a possible D gene (5 bases). V lost 1 base, J lost 3 bases, and 10 bases lay in between. The CDR3 totals 14 residues. CDR1 is LGHNA, CDR2 YNFKEQ, per germline. The CDR3 protein is CASSQGLADYEQYF. As DNA, the CDR3 is TGTGCCAGCAGCCAAGGTCTAGCAGACTACGAGCAGTACTTC.

The V and J genes are TRBV29-1 and TRBJ2-2; D uncertain. The CDR3 loop spans 13 amino acids. Trimming took off 2 bases at V and 1 base at J, with 5 bases between the two ends. Germline V lookup: CDR1 SQVTM, CDR2 ANQGSEA. This chain's CDR3 is CSVEQQNTGELFF. In DNA form, the CDR3 reads TGCAGCGTTGAACAACAGAACACCGGGGAGCTGTTTTTT.

This rearrangement joins TRBV5-6 to TRBJ1-2; a possible D gene is TRBD1 (5 bases). The CDR3 runs to 13 residues. Per the germline V gene, CDR1 is SGHDT and CDR2 is YYEEEE. Trimming took 4 bases from V and 5 from J, leaving 12 bases between them. In DNA form, the CDR3 reads TGTGCCAGCAGCCGGATGACAGCGTATGGCTACACCTTC. Its protein is CASSRMTAYGYTF.

This clone appeared a single time. CDR3 region: CASSAFSGGAYNEQFF. CDR3 sequence (DNA): TGTGCCAGCAGTGCCTTTTCCGGGGGGGCCTACAATGAGCAGTTCTTC. This chain connects TRBV6-1 to TRBJ2-1, with 8 bases aligning to TRBD2. Germline trimming cut 4 bases from V and 2 bases from J; bases unmatched to any gene: 7. Germline lookup yields CDR1 MNHNS and CDR2 SASEGT. This CDR3 spans 16 amino acids.

The gene calls are TRBV5-4 and TRBJ2-7, with a tentative D call TRBD1 (5 bases). Germline V gives CDR1 SGHNT, CDR2 YYREEE (reference sequence). The V and J ends lost 4 bases and 3 bases respectively, with 8 bases between them. The CDR3 sequence is 12 residues long. This CDR3 is CASSADIYEQYF. CDR3 nucleotides: TGTGCCAGCAGCGCGGACATCTACGAGCAGTACTTC.